Listed below are T cell receptor beta chains from one sample, sequenced in a study of shared clonotypes between healthy human individuals. Measured with immunoSEQ multiplex PCR; TCRdb has only the in-frame clones, and not every one. The sample carries 1,100,000 or so clones, more than 75% recorded once. The sequencing input was memory CD4+ T cells from PBMCs. These receptors came from a man aged 18 to 29 in good health. Some clones in this sample may be carry-over from other donors' samples. Both conserved end residues are part of each CDR3. Each record gives: D gene, clone size, J gene, V gene, CDR3 protein, CDR3 DNA. D genes are given only for firm matches. Not every row has a clone size; where given, it reads once, few, many or a size class.

. . TRBJ2-6 TRBV27 CASRSLQAGANVLTF TGTGCCAGCAGGAGTTTACAGGCTGGGGCCAACGTCCTGACTTTC
TRBD1 . TRBJ2-7 TRBV6-8 CASSPGQGREQYF TGTGCCAGCAGCCCGGGACAGGGAAGAGAGCAGTACTTC
. . TRBJ2-6 TRBV6-1 CASSEPRLAGANVLTF TGTGCCAGCAGTGAACCCCGGCTCGCTGGGGCCAACGTCCTGACTTTC
. . TRBJ2-1 TRBV7-3 CASSLNFLGNEQFF TGTGCCAGCAGCTTAAATTTCCTAGGTAATGAGCAGTTCTTC
. . TRBJ1-2 TRBV28 CASVTRVRNYGYTF TGTGCCAGCGTCACAAGGGTGAGGAACTATGGCTACACCTTC
. . TRBJ1-2 TRBV9 CASSPREGRLRTKDGYTF TGTGCCAGCAGCCCGAGGGAGGGGAGACTGCGGACAAAGGATGGCTACACCTTC
. . TRBJ2-7 TRBV5-6 CASSWRQADSYEQYF TGTGCCAGCAGCTGGAGGCAGGCAGACTCCTACGAGCAGTACTTC
. few TRBJ1-1 TRBV5-4 CASSEGRMGAEAFF TGTGCCAGCAGCGAGGGACGCATGGGAGCTGAAGCTTTCTTT
. . TRBJ2-1 TRBV11-2 CASSLSSAIYNEQFF TGTGCCAGCAGCTTATCAAGCGCGATCTACAATGAGCAGTTCTTC
. many TRBJ1-2 TRBV9 CASSVDREFFGYTF TGTGCCAGCAGCGTAGACAGGGAGTTTTTTGGCTACACCTTC
TRBD2 . TRBJ2-1 TRBV7-9 CASSIGLAGNNEQFF TGTGCCAGCAGCATAGGACTAGCGGGAAACAATGAGCAGTTCTTC
. . TRBJ1-4 TRBV2 CASRGRSGGREKLFF TGTGCCAGCAGGGGACGGTCGGGGGGACGAGAAAAACTGTTTTTT
TRBD1 few TRBJ1-1 TRBV5-4 CASSPSQTGRGGTEAFF TGTGCCAGCAGCCCATCCCAGACAGGGCGGGGTGGCACTGAAGCTTTCTTT
. . TRBJ1-2 TRBV7-3 CASSLVVRPDANYGYTF TGTGCCAGCAGCTTAGTGGTAAGGCCGGACGCCAACTATGGCTACACCTTC
. . TRBJ2-3 TRBV29-1 CSGDGMGTDTQYF TGCAGCGGGGACGGGATGGGGACAGATACGCAGTATTTT
. . TRBJ1-1 TRBV7-3 CASSPAGQNTEAFF TGTGCCAGCAGCCCCGCGGGGCAGAACACTGAAGCTTTCTTT
. . TRBJ1-1 TRBV9 CASSVVAQPYTEAFF TGTGCCAGCAGCGTGGTTGCACAGCCTTACACTGAAGCTTTCTTT
. few TRBJ2-3 TRBV7-9 CASSWEGLTDTQYF TGTGCCAGCAGCTGGGAAGGCCTCACAGATACGCAGTATTTT
TRBD1 . TRBJ1-1 TRBV7-3 CASSSQPNTGGAFF TGTGCCAGCAGCTCACAGCCCAATACAGGGGGAGCTTTCTTT
. . TRBJ1-2 TRBV28 CASSLDTIYGYTF TGTGCCAGCAGTCTGGACACGATATATGGCTACACCTTC
. . TRBJ1-2 TRBV7-3 CASSLTTGYGYTF TGTGCCAGCAGCTTAACGACGGGGTATGGCTACACCTTC
. . TRBJ1-3 TRBV28 CASSWPLGRQSAQGSGNTIYF TGTGCCAGCAGTTGGCCCCTGGGCCGGCAGTCCGCACAGGGCTCTGGAAACACCATATATTTT
TRBD2 . TRBJ2-7 TRBV7-8 CASRLASWGYEQYF TGTGCCAGCAGACTAGCGTCTTGGGGGTACGAGCAGTACTTC
. once TRBJ1-4 TRBV11-3 CASSRDGDNEKLFF TGTGCCAGCAGCCGGGACGGCGATAATGAAAAACTGTTTTTT
. few TRBJ1-2 TRBV5-1 CASSFDMNYGYTF TGCGCCAGCAGCTTTGACATGAACTATGGCTACACCTTC
. few TRBJ2-2 TRBV11-3 CASSHGTDTGELFF TGTGCCAGCAGCCATGGGACGGACACCGGGGAGCTGTTTTTT
. . TRBJ1-4 TRBV2 CASSGPGGANEKLFF TGTGCCAGCAGTGGCCCCGGGGGGGCTAATGAAAAACTGTTTTTT
. . TRBJ2-6 TRBV19 CASRSVRSGANVLTF TGTGCCAGTAGAAGCGTCCGCTCTGGGGCCAACGTCCTGACTTTC
. few TRBJ1-2 TRBV7-9 CASSLAQGSYGYTF TGTGCCAGCAGCTTAGCGCAAGGCAGCTATGGCTACACCTTC
. once TRBJ2-1 TRBV29-1 CSVEGRVAYNEQFF TGCAGCGTTGAGGGGCGGGTTGCCTACAATGAGCAGTTCTTC
. . TRBJ2-7 TRBV4-1 CASSQVGAGSSYEQYF TGCGCCAGCAGCCAAGTTGGGGCAGGGAGCTCCTACGAGCAGTACTTC
. . TRBJ1-2 TRBV28 CASSPPLTGSYGYTF TGTGCCAGCAGCCCCCCCTTGACGGGGAGCTATGGCTACACCTTC
. . TRBJ1-3 TRBV28 CASSPHTALAGNTIYF TGTGCCAGCAGTCCCCATACGGCACTAGCTGGAAACACCATATATTTT
TRBD1 . TRBJ2-3 TRBV5-6 CASSLRQGGADTQYF TGTGCCAGCAGCTTGCGACAGGGTGGCGCAGATACGCAGTATTTT
. . TRBJ2-7 TRBV10-2 CASSSARFGGEQYF TGCGCCAGCAGCTCCGCCCGTTTTGGGGGCGAGCAGTACTTC
. once TRBJ1-2 TRBV7-3 CASSPGYGYGYTF TGTGCCAGCAGCCCAGGGTACGGCTATGGCTACACCTTC
TRBD1 . TRBJ2-5 TRBV5-1 CASRRDRKETQYF TGCGCCAGCCGCCGGGACAGAAAAGAGACCCAGTACTTC
TRBD2 . TRBJ2-1 TRBV4-3 CASSQEVLAGAEQFF TGCGCCAGCAGCCAAGAGGTACTAGCGGGAGCTGAGCAGTTCTTC
. . TRBJ1-1 TRBV5-4 CASSSPSTDTFPFF TGTGCCAGCAGCTCCCCTTCGACAGACACCTTCCCTTTCTTT
. . TRBJ1-4 TRBV9 CASSVGGTNEKLFF TGTGCCAGCAGCGTAGGGGGCACTAATGAAAAACTGTTTTTT
. many TRBJ2-2 TRBV5-1 CASSDSYTGELFF TGCGCCAGCAGCGACAGTTACACCGGGGAGCTGTTTTTT
TRBD2 . TRBJ2-3 TRBV4-3 CASSLAGGRADTQYF TGCGCCAGCAGCCTCGCGGGAGGGCGGGCAGATACGCAGTATTTT
. . TRBJ2-5 TRBV11-2 CASSSISQETQYF TGTGCCAGCAGCTCGATCAGTCAAGAGACCCAGTACTTC
TRBD1 once TRBJ1-3 TRBV7-9 CASSPYRGERNTIYF TGTGCCAGCAGCCCGTACAGGGGTGAAAGAAACACCATATATTTT
. . TRBJ2-1 TRBV10-3 CATKGQITYNEQFF TGTGCCACAAAAGGACAGATAACCTACAATGAGCAGTTCTTC